The T cell receptor (beta chain) under discussion was sequenced for a study of blood T cells in healthy people across ages. Study findings and constraints: Strong correlation was found linking TCR beta diversity to naive T cell percentage.

Germline trimming cut 7 bases from V and 3 bases from J; bases unmatched to any gene: 9. The length of the CDR3 is 16 residues. From germline, CDR1 is MNHEY and CDR2 SMNVEV (reference sequence). This clonotype was seen a handful of times. Its antigen is undetermined. Next came a second PCR, run for about 6 to 11 cycles, which used a sample-barcoded 5' primer along with a J-beta primer mix. TCRdb re-called the 5' RACE reads through MiXCR, storing one row per CDR3 protein. The data hold 1.2 million to 1.5 million distinct CDR3 sequences, with approximately 38% observed a single time. Each donor supplied roughly 9.2 milliliters of peripheral blood.

The TCR comes from a young woman in good health. What was sequenced was blood. The gene calls are TRBV27 and TRBJ2-6; 7 bases align to TRBD2. CDR3 protein: CASTTWEGSGANVLTF. For the CDR3, the DNA is TGTGCCAGCACCACGTGGGAGGGTAGTGGGGCCAACGTCCTGACTTTC.